Each of the 20 T cell receptor beta chains below was sequenced from the same sample in a study of T cell repertoires in cytomegalovirus infection. TCRdb recomputed calls from the reads with MiXCR, one row per CDR3 protein. Of approximately 180,000 distinct CDR3 sequences listed, about 21% are singletons. Sequencing was performed on PBMCs. These receptors were obtained from a human donor in good health (CMV status not recorded). Some clones in this sample may be carry-over from other donors' samples.

This clonotype was observed a handful of times. The chain joins TRBV28 to TRBJ1-2, with D tentatively TRBD1 (5 bases). The ends were cut back, 3 bases at V and 8 bases at J, with 19 bases in the middle. The CDR3 loop spans 15 amino acids. From germline, CDR1 is MDHEN and CDR2 SYDVKM. CDR3: CASSFSRVTVGGYTF. CDR3 bases: TGTGCCAGCAGTTTTTCCAGGGTTACGGTAGGAGGCTACACCTTC.

Many counts were recorded for this clonotype. CDR3 in DNA: TGTGCCAGCAGTCAGACTCGGAATGAGGACGAGCAGTACTTC. It translates to CASSQTRNEDEQYF. The chain uses TRBV11-2 and TRBJ2-7; D gene unclear. Per germline, CDR1 SGHAT and CDR2 FQNNGV. The length of the CDR3 is 14 residues. Trimming removed 6 bases at V and 5 bases at J, with 17 bases between.

This clonotype was observed many times. The chain recombines TRBV28 with TRBJ2-7; weak D call: TRBD1 (6 bases). The CDR3 has 16 amino acids. CDR1 and CDR2 from the germline V gene are MDHEN and SYDVKM. The V end was cut by 0 bases, the J end by 0 bases, with 12 bases between. The CDR3 nucleotides are TGTGCCAGCAGTTTATGGTCAACAGGGAGCTCCTACGAGCAGTACTTC. Translation: CASSLWSTGSSYEQYF.

This clonotype was seen at least ten times. The chain recombines TRBV7-8 with TRBJ2-2; 9 positions match TRBD2. Germline values: CDR1 SGHVS, CDR2 FQNEAQ. This CDR3 region has 17 residues. Trimming at V came to 6 bases and at J to 2 bases, leaving 10 bases not matched to a gene. CDR3 sequence reads: CASRPFAGLANTGELFF. In DNA form, the CDR3 reads TGTGCCAGCAGGCCGTTTGCGGGACTAGCTAACACCGGGGAGCTGTTTTTT.

This clonotype was seen many times. The chain couples TRBV7-9 to TRBJ1-1, with D possibly being TRBD1 (5 bases). The germline V and J ends were trimmed by 5 bases and 5 bases, with 15 bases remaining between them. CDR3 length: 14 residues. Germline CDR1 reads SEHNR; CDR2 reads FQNEAQ (reference sequence). CDR3 amino acids: CASSLEQGGTEAFF. CDR3 in DNA: TGTGCCAGCAGCCTAGAGCAGGGTGGGACTGAAGCTTTCTTT.

In this sample, this clonotype turned up a few times. The rearrangement links TRBV19 to TRBJ1-5, with TRBD1 matching over 9 bases. This CDR3 region has 15 residues. Unmatched junction bases numbered 5, after V lost 5 bases and J lost 3 bases. Germline V gene lookup returns CDR1 LNHDA and CDR2 SQIVND (reference sequence). CDR3 in DNA: TGTGCCAGTAGTTTCGGGACAGGGAACAATCAGCCCCAGCATTTT. Translating gives CASSFGTGNNQPQHF.

The rearrangement uses TRBV20-1 and TRBJ1-2; 8 positions agree with TRBD1. The CDR3 has 15 residues. Germline V lookup: CDR1 DFQATT, CDR2 SNEGSKA (reference sequence). Trimming removed 3 bases from V and 4 bases from J; junction bases left unmatched: 10. The CDR3 loop is CSASRPGTGLYGYTF. CDR3 DNA sequence: TGCAGTGCTAGCCGTCCCGGGACAGGACTCTATGGCTACACCTTC.

The J gene is TRBJ1-1, the V gene TRBV7-9; D is uncertain. This CDR3 comprises 12 residues. Trimming stripped 2 bases from V and 7 bases from J, with 8 bases between. From germline, CDR1 is SEHNR and CDR2 FQNEAQ (reference sequence). CDR3 residues: CASSLTTSEAFF. The CDR3 DNA reads TGTGCCAGCAGCTTAACCACAAGTGAAGCTTTCTTT.

CDR3 sequence reads: CSVFDRGRDEKLFF. The CDR3 nucleotides read TGCAGCGTTTTCGACAGGGGGCGTGATGAAAAACTGTTTTTT. This chain connects TRBV29-1 to TRBJ1-4; TRBD1 matches 10 bases. This CDR3 spans 14 amino acids. Germline CDR1 SQVTM, CDR2 ANQGSEA. With 5 bases clipped from V and 6 bases from J, the junction kept 6 bases outside the gene matches.

This chain uses TRBV19 with TRBJ1-6; D unresolved. The CDR3 is made up of 15 amino acids. V was clipped by 5 bases and J by 5 bases, with 13 bases between them. The germline V gene encodes CDR1 LNHDA and CDR2 SQIVND (reference sequence). DNA of the CDR3: TGTGCCAGTAGTGGTAACCCGTTAAATAATTCACCCCTCCACTTT. Encoded protein: CASSGNPLNNSPLHF.

This clonotype was detected ten times or more. The genes are TRBV6-2 or TRBV6-3 and TRBJ2-1; 12 bases align to TRBD2. This CDR3 spans 16 amino acids. CDR1 and CDR2 (germline): MNHEY, SVGEGT. Trimming removed 2 bases from V and 9 bases from J; junction bases left unmatched: 8. CDR3: CASSYEFTSGRLEQFF. The CDR3 region has the DNA TGTGCCAGCAGTTACGAATTCACTAGCGGGAGGCTTGAGCAGTTCTTC.

The chain uses TRBV7-6 and TRBJ2-5, with 13 bases identical to TRBD2. This CDR3 is built from 18 residues. V trimming: 6 bases; J trimming: 5 bases; junction bases outside the gene matches: 15. From germline, CDR1 is SGHVS and CDR2 FNYEAQ. CDR3 protein: CASRSTGLAGVGWETQYF. In DNA form, the CDR3 reads TGTGCCAGCAGAAGCACAGGACTAGCGGGAGTAGGTTGGGAGACCCAGTACTTC.

This clonotype was detected a few times. The chain couples TRBV11-3 to TRBJ2-4; D remains ambiguous. V was cut by 6 bases and J by 2 bases, with 14 bases left in between. Germline V gene data show CDR1 as SGHNT and CDR2 as YENEEA. This CDR3 region has 15 residues. Here the CDR3 reads CASSGVSLSKNIQYF. In DNA, the CDR3 is TGTGCCAGCAGTGGAGTTAGTTTGTCCAAAAACATTCAGTACTTC.

The rearrangement links TRBV2 to TRBJ2-2; 9 positions match TRBD1. Germline-derived CDR1 and CDR2 are SNHLY and FYNNEI. The CDR3 consists of 15 residues. The J segment lost 6 bases and the V segment lost 7 bases, leaving 9 bases of the junction unmatched. CDR3 loop: CASMRDRGGAGELFF. As DNA, the CDR3 is TGTGCCAGCATGAGAGACAGGGGGGGGGCCGGGGAGCTGTTTTTT.

The rearrangement links TRBV6-4 to TRBJ2-1; TRBD1 agrees at 8 bases. This CDR3 comprises 15 residues. J lost 6 bases, V lost 4 bases, and 8 bases had no gene match. Per germline, CDR1 MRHNA and CDR2 SNTAGT. The CDR3 spells CASSVTGTGLNEQFF. The CDR3 nucleotides read TGTGCCAGCAGTGTTACCGGGACAGGCCTCAATGAGCAGTTCTTC.

A few counts support this clonotype. The chain employs TRBV7-3 and TRBJ1-4, with a possible D match to TRBD1 (5 bases). Trimming removed 5 bases from V and 0 bases from J, with 16 bases in between. There are 17 residues in the CDR3. Germline V CDR1 and CDR2: SGHTA, FQGTGA. CDR3 DNA sequence: TGTGCCAGCAGCCACCCCCCCGCAGGGACAACTAATGAAAAACTGTTTTTT. This gives the protein CASSHPPAGTTNEKLFF.

In this sample, this clonotype turned up many times. The J gene is TRBJ2-2, the V gene TRBV28, with D tentatively TRBD2 (5 bases). Looked up from germline, CDR1 is MDHEN and CDR2 is SYDVKM. The CDR3 extends over 14 amino acids. V dropped 7 bases and J dropped 3 bases, with 12 bases sitting between them. The CDR3 is CASTTGYYTGELFF. CDR3 coding DNA: TGTGCCAGCACTACGGGGTACTACACCGGGGAGCTGTTTTTT.

The V gene is TRBV16, the J gene TRBJ1-1, with no clear D. CDR1 KGHSY and CDR2 FQNENV come from the germline V gene. Trimming pared 3 bases from V and 2 bases from J, leaving 13 bases between. This CDR3 spans 15 amino acids. The CDR3 DNA follows: TGTGCCAGCAGCCAGAGCCAGGTGATAAACACTGAAGCTTTCTTT. The encoded protein is CASSQSQVINTEAFF.

The chain joins TRBV12-3 or TRBV12-4 to TRBJ2-1; TRBD2 matches at 11 bases. The V and J ends lost 7 bases and 7 bases, in that order; junction bases with no gene match: 6. This CDR3 is 14 amino acids long. CDR3 coding DNA: TGTGCCAGCACCCTTAGCGGGAGGGGGAATGAGCAGTTCTTC. Translation gives CASTLSGRGNEQFF.

This clonotype came up many times. The genes are TRBV5-5 and TRBJ2-5; TRBD2 is a possible D gene (5 bases). There are 14 residues in the CDR3. Looked up from germline, CDR1 is SGHKS and CDR2 is YYEKEE (reference sequence). Trimming pared 0 bases from V and 1 base from J, leaving 7 bases between. The CDR3 bases are TGTGCCAGCAGCTTGGGGCTAGCCCAAGAGACCCAGTACTTC. It codes for CASSLGLAQETQYF.